Following are 23 T cell receptor beta chains from one sample sequenced in a study of blood T cell repertoires in COVID-19. Sequencing was performed with immunoSEQ multiplex PCR; in TCRdb, only in-frame clones are kept and a portion is missing. The sample shows roughly 150,000 clones, more than 65% of them seen only once. Material: peripheral blood. The receptor source for this set is a woman between 45 and 60 years old in a cohort sampled during active or convalescent COVID-19.

This clone is classed as medium-sized. This sequence joins TRBV7-3 and TRBJ1-5; 7 bases are shared with TRBD1. V lost 3 bases and J lost 2; bases outside the gene matches: 13. There are 18 residues in the CDR3. The V gene's germline CDR1 is SGHTA and CDR2 FQGTGA. The DNA of the CDR3 is TGTGCCAGCAGCTTGTTTAGGGGGCAGGTACGTGGCAATCAGCCCCAGCATTTT. It is translated as CASSLFRGQVRGNQPQHF.

V and J are TRBV3-1 (or the pseudogene TRBV3-2) and TRBJ2-5, with D hard to call. The CDR3 runs to 11 residues. Germline assignment: CDR1 LGHDT and CDR2 YNNKEL (reference sequence). The V gene lost 1 base and the J gene lost 6 bases, with 3 bases spanning the gap. The CDR3 nucleotides read TGTGCCAGCAGCCAAGCAAAGACCCAGTACTTC. Translation: CASSQAKTQYF.

The chain employs TRBV27 and TRBJ1-2, with D possibly TRBD1 on 5 matching bases. V was pared by 6 bases and J by 4 bases, with 12 bases between. Germline assignment: CDR1 MNHEY and CDR2 SMNVEV (reference sequence). The CDR3 length is 13 residues. The DNA for the CDR3 is TGTGCCAGCAGGGATGGGGGGTCCTATGGCTACACCTTC. This encodes CASRDGGSYGYTF.

The chain combines TRBV5-1 with TRBJ1-1; TRBD1 matches at 7 bases. V was pared by 4 bases and J by 1 base, with 7 bases of the junction left unmatched. Germline CDR1 SGHRS, CDR2 YFSETQ. The CDR3 consists of 15 residues. The DNA of the CDR3 is TGCGCCAGCAGCATGGGGACAGACGCGAACACTGAAGCTTTCTTT. Its translation: CASSMGTDANTEAFF.

The V gene is TRBV3-1 (or the pseudogene TRBV3-2), the J gene TRBJ1-2, with TRBD1 matching 7 bases. The length of the CDR3 is 15 residues. Trimming took 3 bases from V and 0 from J; bases not matched to a gene: 4. Per the germline V gene, CDR1 is LGHDT and CDR2 is YNNKEL (reference sequence). The CDR3 region is CASSHGQAPNYGYTF. In DNA form, the CDR3 reads TGTGCCAGCAGCCACGGACAGGCCCCTAACTATGGCTACACCTTC.

The chain employs TRBV2 and TRBJ2-6; possibly TRBD2 for D (6 bases). Germline CDR1 is SNHLY and CDR2 is FYNNEI. CDR3 length: 15 amino acids. V dropped 8 bases and J dropped 0 bases, with 11 bases sitting between them. CDR3 region: CASGDLFSGANVLTF. CDR3 coding DNA: TGTGCCAGCGGGGACTTATTCTCTGGGGCCAACGTCCTGACTTTC.

This sequence joins TRBV11-2 and TRBJ2-5; 8 nucleotides agree with TRBD1. Germline V CDR1 and CDR2: SGHAT, FQNNGV. The CDR3 is made up of 16 amino acids. V trimming: 5 bases; J trimming: 6 bases; junction bases outside the gene matches: 14. This CDR3 is CASSQGTGTGGKTQYF. CDR3 coding DNA: TGTGCCAGCAGCCAAGGTACCGGGACAGGAGGAAAGACCCAGTACTTC.

CDR3 nucleotide sequence: TGTGCCAGCAGTTCGGCAGGGTACTCTGGAAACACCATATATTTT. Translated, it gives CASSSAGYSGNTIYF. The J gene is TRBJ1-3, the V gene TRBV27; possibly TRBD1 for D (5 bases). V lost 4 bases and J 0 bases, leaving 10 bases between the germline ends. The CDR3 is made up of 15 amino acids. Germline loops: CDR1 MNHEY, CDR2 SMNVEV (reference sequence).

The genes are TRBV5-1 and TRBJ1-6; 8 positions agree with TRBD1. Looked up from germline, CDR1 is SGHRS and CDR2 is YFSETQ. The V and J ends lost 0 bases and 7 bases, in that order; junction bases with no gene match: 6. This CDR3 is built from 16 residues. The CDR3 DNA reads TGCGCCAGCAGCTTGGGCCGGACAGGGATGAATTCACCCCTCCACTTT. This gives the protein CASSLGRTGMNSPLHF.

The rearrangement links TRBV6-5 to TRBJ1-2; D is possibly TRBD1 (5 bases). V gave up 8 bases and J gave up 4 bases, with 11 bases separating them. CDR3 length: 12 residues. Germline CDR1 and CDR2: MNHEY and SVGAGI. Here the CDR3 reads CASQGPGYGYTF. CDR3 coding DNA: TGTGCCAGCCAGGGCCCTGGCTATGGCTACACCTTC.

The chain combines TRBV5-1 with TRBJ2-2; TRBD1 matches at 10 bases. Losses at the gene ends were 5 bases for V and 7 bases for J; bases not matched to a gene: 5. The CDR3 length is 14 residues. Germline values: CDR1 SGHRS, CDR2 YFSETQ. The CDR3 bases are TGCGCCAGCAGGACAGGGGGCAATGACGGGGAGCTGTTTTTT. Translation gives CASRTGGNDGELFF.

The rearrangement links TRBV13 to TRBJ2-6, with TRBD2 matching 8 bases. Losses at the gene ends were 11 bases for V and 0 bases for J; bases not matched to a gene: 12. Germline V gives CDR1 PRHDT, CDR2 FYEKMQ (reference sequence). The CDR3 runs 17 residues. The CDR3 protein is CAQEAGGKISGANVLTF. DNA of the CDR3: TGTGCCCAAGAGGCGGGGGGTAAAATCTCTGGGGCCAACGTCCTGACTTTC.

The gene calls are TRBV7-2 and TRBJ2-4, with D perhaps TRBD1 (6 bases). Germline V gene sequence: CDR1 SGHTA, CDR2 FQGNSA. The CDR3 totals 14 residues. Trimming left V 1 base short and J 6 bases short, with 10 bases between. The CDR3 here is CASSLGQGTNIQYF. The CDR3 DNA reads TGTGCCAGCAGCTTAGGCCAGGGGACAAACATTCAGTACTTC.

This clone was recorded once. This rearrangement joins TRBV10-3 to TRBJ1-5; D is possibly TRBD1 (6 bases). The V end was cut by 4 bases, the J end by 4 bases, with 11 bases between. Germline V gives CDR1 ENHRY, CDR2 SYGVKD. This CDR3 comprises 14 residues. CDR3: CAISADRHNQPQHF. The CDR3 nucleotides read TGTGCCATCAGTGCCGACAGGCATAATCAGCCCCAGCATTTT.

The chain carries TRBV11-2 and TRBJ1-2; D possibly corresponds to TRBD1 (5 bases). The germline gives CDR1 SGHAT, CDR2 FQNNGV. The CDR3 sequence is 15 residues long. Trimming took off 0 bases at V and 4 bases at J, with 12 bases between the two ends. The CDR3 protein is CASSLETEAIYGYTF. The DNA of the CDR3 is TGTGCCAGCAGCTTAGAGACAGAAGCTATCTATGGCTACACCTTC.

The rearrangement joins TRBV19 to TRBJ1-5, with 7 bases aligning to TRBD1. Germline-derived CDR1 and CDR2 are LNHDA and SQIVND (reference sequence). The J segment lost 0 bases and the V segment lost 4 bases, leaving 9 bases of the junction unmatched. This CDR3 has 17 amino acids. The CDR3 is CASSTEGQAHSNQPQHF. CDR3 bases: TGTGCCAGTAGTACGGAAGGACAGGCCCATAGCAATCAGCCCCAGCATTTT.

This clone was counted once. The rearrangement links TRBV19 to TRBJ2-3; 11 bases line up with TRBD2. In germline, CDR1 is LNHDA, CDR2 SQIVND (reference sequence). The V gene end was trimmed by 10 bases and the J gene end by 2 bases; junction bases not matched to a gene: 5. The CDR3 runs 14 residues. The DNA of the CDR3 is TGTGCCACCAAGACTAGCGGGACCACAGATACGCAGTATTTT. Its protein product is CATKTSGTTDTQYF.

V is TRBV4-1 and J is TRBJ1-4; possible D gene TRBD1, 5 bases. V was clipped by 0 bases and J by 2 bases, with 10 bases between them. This CDR3 region has 16 residues. Per germline, CDR1 MGHRA and CDR2 YSYEKL. The CDR3 DNA reads TGCGCCAGCAGCCAAGAATACAGGATGACTAATGAAAAACTGTTTTTT. Amino acid sequence: CASSQEYRMTNEKLFF.

Ten or more counts support this clone. This chain links TRBV5-4 with TRBJ2-1; the match to TRBD2 covers 8 bases. This CDR3 has 16 amino acids. J lost 5 bases, V lost 0 bases, and 7 bases had no gene match. In germline, CDR1 is SGHNT, CDR2 YYREEE (reference sequence). The CDR3 sequence: CASSLAAGGRHNEQFF. CDR3 in DNA: TGTGCCAGCAGCTTGGCCGCGGGGGGAAGACACAATGAGCAGTTCTTC.

The gene calls are TRBV5-1 and TRBJ1-1; weak D call: TRBD1 (5 bases). The CDR3 sequence is 13 residues long. Germline V gene sequence: CDR1 SGHRS, CDR2 YFSETQ. Trimming pared 4 bases from V and 1 base from J, leaving 8 bases between. CDR3 nucleotide sequence: TGCGCCAGCAGCGAACAGGAGAACACTGAAGCTTTCTTT. This sequence encodes CASSEQENTEAFF. The whole variable domain, remainder taken from reference TRBV5-1 and TRBJ1-1, is KAGVTQTPRYLIKTRGQQVTLSCSPISGHRSVSWYQQTPGQGLQFLFEYFSETQRNKGNFPGRFSGRQFSNSRSEMNVSTLELGDSALYLCASSEQENTEAFFGQGTRLTVV.

The chain employs TRBV7-2 and TRBJ1-1, with 7 bases that match TRBD1. Germline CDR1 is SGHTA and CDR2 is FQGNSA. There are 14 residues in the CDR3. J gave up 1 base and V 5 bases, and 4 bases lay outside the gene matches. Here the CDR3 reads CASSPGQANTEAFF. The CDR3 region has the DNA TGTGCCAGCAGCCCAGGACAGGCGAACACTGAAGCTTTCTTT.

V gene TRBV30 combines with J gene TRBJ2-7; 9 bases align to TRBD1. The CDR3 contains 16 residues. Germline lookup yields CDR1 GTSNPN and CDR2 SVGIG (reference sequence). The CDR3 region has the DNA TGTGCACGAAGGGGTGGGACAGGGAAAACCTCCTACGAGCAGTACTTC. This translates into CARRGGTGKTSYEQYF.

CDR3 region: CASSAAGGPGYEQYF. The DNA of the CDR3 is TGTGCCAGCAGCGCAGCGGGGGGACCGGGTTACGAGCAGTACTTC. V and J are TRBV11-2 and TRBJ2-7; TRBD2 aligns across 9 bases. J lost 4 bases, V lost 5 bases, and 9 bases had no gene match. The CDR3 has 15 amino acids. Germline CDR1 SGHAT, CDR2 FQNNGV. Filled out from reference TRBV11-2 and TRBJ2-7, the complete variable domain reads EAGVAQSPRYKIIEKRQSVAFWCNPISGHATLYWYQQILGQGPKLLIQFQNNGVVDDSQLPKDRFSAERLKGVDSTLKIQPAKLEDSAVYLCASSAAGGPGYEQYFGPGTRLTVT.